Listed below are T cell receptor beta chains from one sample, sequenced in a study of cytomegalovirus exposure and HLA in healthy donors. Sequencing was performed with immunoSEQ multiplex PCR; in TCRdb, only in-frame clones are kept and a portion is missing. Altogether 140,000 or so clones are present, nearly 80% being singletons, with the ten largest covering around 1.7%. Sequencing was carried out using PBMCs. Source of these receptors: a woman aged 30 to 39 in good health and CMV-seronegative. CDR3s include the opening cysteine and the closing phenylalanine or tryptophan.

TRBV7-9 | CASSLERGFTEAFF
TRBV6-5 | CASSYRPGQGVNEQFF
TRBV18 | CASSPGQASYNSPLHF
TRBV4-2 | CASSQGLGDYEQYF
TRBV30 | CAWSVLASLNNEQFF
TRBV5-6 | CASSPGTGLSSSGNTIYF
TRBV4-2 | CASSQGGTANSYNQPQHF
TRBV5-1 | CASSLTGGRETQYF
TRBV2 | CASAILGGYTDTQYF
TRBV10-1 | CASSGQLAGGPRDTQYF
TRBV30 | CAWSQDTAGNTIYF
TRBV6-1 | CASSEAGSCNEQFF
TRBV5-1 | CASSFKGADTGELFF
TRBV10-3 | CAITRTSGNNEQFF
TRBV30 | CAWMGGGGALGTQYF
TRBV5-1 | CASTPRGTTDEQFF
TRBV7-9 | CASSPGTGTVYGYTF
TRBV7-9 | CASSLRGALETQYF
TRBV7-3 | CASSPTGPNQPQHF
TRBV29-1 | CSAPGRGGYGYTF
TRBV5-1 | CASSFGGSSTDTQYF
TRBV6-5 | CASSYGTGVTGELFF
TRBV2 | CASRDLDSSNQPQHF
TRBV5-4 | CASSLELLDGNEQFF
TRBV27 | CASSAIARGRDTEAFF
TRBV29-1 | CEGVEAFF
TRBV7-9 | CASSLAAPRNQPQHF
TRBV5-1 | CASSLDSTSYEQYF
TRBV9 | CASSEWGQPNQPQHF
TRBV5-1 | CASRLTGTYEQYF
TRBV10-3 | CAISESAGVTNTGELFF
TRBV4-3 | CASSQEATGIYGYTF
TRBV7-2 | CASRRRQGAGTGNTIYF
TRBV9 | CASSVVFMGTGGIGLYGYTF
TRBV9 | CASSARQFTEAFF
TRBV6-5 | CASRTTGTGGNEAFF
TRBV19 | CASTPGGGSSYEQYF
TRBV5-4 | CASSLLTGTTNYEQYF
TRBV7-3 | CASSLIAPSGGARQYF
TRBV2 | CASRGGVTGVLYGYTF
TRBV4-1 | CASSPGTSGGTDTQYF
TRBV27 | CASRRQDGNYGYTF
TRBV10-1 | CASSGGRGATGELFF
TRBV7-9 | CASSLGGGNYGYTF
TRBV27 | CASRYTGGGQSYEQYF
TRBV13 | CASSPQRGANSYNEQFF
TRBV10-1 | CASSDPLGTGEGTQYF
TRBV5-4 | CASSLRTGVTEAFF
TRBV4-2 | CASSQGRVGYTF
TRBV5-1 | CASSLGLGQGWIGGTGYTF